The present T cell receptor beta chain was sequenced within a study of identical twins. Only healthy Caucasians were included as donors. The V and J ends lost 5 bases and 2 bases respectively, with 4 bases between them. CDR3 size: 12 residues. Germline V lookup: CDR1 SNHLY, CDR2 FYNNEI. Unique molecular identifiers were in the cDNA, with template-switch universal primer binding. TCRdb recomputed calls from the 5' RACE reads with MiXCR, one row per CDR3 protein. Of 200,000 to 250,000 distinct CDR3 sequences in the sample, 5.5% to 7.5% were seen once. This clonotype has at least ten counts. This sample was shared with a second study, whose subject was T cells expressing NK-cell markers. That investigation notes: Several experiments employed an anti-gamma-delta TCR antibody to confine sorting to alpha-beta TCR T cells. Evidence did not settle whether expanded NKG2C+ T cell clones targeted HCMV.

The chain is built from TRBV2 and TRBJ2-1; no reliable D call. Sequencing was performed on CD8+ T cells sorted from blood. This TCR was sampled from a woman between 18 and 29 years old in good health. The DNA of the CDR3 is TGTGCCAGCAGTCTAGCCTACAATGAGCAGTTCTTC. This gives the protein CASSLAYNEQFF.